Listed below are T cell receptor beta chains from one sample, sequenced in a study of blood T cell repertoires in COVID-19. Profiled with immunoSEQ multiplex PCR; TCRdb holds only in-frame clones, not every one. The repertoire holds some 290,000 clones, with roughly 87% as singletons. Material for sequencing was peripheral blood. These receptors originate from a woman aged 45-65 years who had recovered from COVID-19. CDR3s include the opening cysteine and the closing phenylalanine or tryptophan.

V	J	CDR3
TRBV7-3	TRBJ2-1	CASSWDGSANEQFF
TRBV5-6	TRBJ1-2	CASSQRDRESVYGYTF
TRBV18	TRBJ1-4	CASSPPTGTGGGKLFF
TRBV12-3/TRBV12-4	TRBJ1-2	CASSPGTSGTF
TRBV6-6	TRBJ2-5	CASRKNTGGASGTQYF
TRBV5-1	TRBJ1-2	CASSRGQGLSGYTF
TRBV18	TRBJ1-5	CASSPSRSINQPQHF
TRBV3-1/TRBV3-2	TRBJ2-3	CASSQYERGGDSIDTQYF
TRBV11-2	TRBJ2-7	CASSLGSARPPYEQYF
TRBV7-2	TRBJ1-2	CASSLYRIDGYTF
TRBV30	TRBJ1-2	CAWGYGSGYTF
TRBV6-5	TRBJ1-5	CASSYSRGKNQPQHF
TRBV11-2	TRBJ1-1	CASSSWTGDTEAFF
TRBV28	TRBJ1-2	CAVQGLGLTNYGYTF
TRBV7-2	TRBJ2-1	CASRVGLASYNEQFF
TRBV15	TRBJ2-4	CATSNLLTSGAKNIQYF
TRBV30	TRBJ1-5	CAWGGTGFNQPQHF
TRBV5-1	TRBJ1-6	CASSGDRYSPLHF
TRBV28	TRBJ1-2	CASSSGLEGYTF
TRBV19	TRBJ1-4	CASSRGGTDNEKLFF
TRBV9	TRBJ2-1	CASSVAKGADEQFF
TRBV28	TRBJ2-6	CASGSYRGRGPSGANVLTF
TRBV7-8	TRBJ1-5	CASSLQGYDDQPQHF
TRBV19	TRBJ2-2	CASRPGQGKPGELFF
TRBV14	TRBJ2-7	CASSHPRPGSVGQRPYEQYF
TRBV28	TRBJ2-2	CASSFPLNTGELFF
TRBV3-1/TRBV3-2	TRBJ1-2	CASSADNYGYTF
TRBV5-6	TRBJ1-2	CASSLRGDGYTF
TRBV6-6	TRBJ1-2	CASTLSGTVYGYTF
TRBV5-6	TRBJ2-3	CASSQLAGSTDTQYF
TRBV7-2	TRBJ2-7	CASSYDADRYYEQYF
TRBV9	TRBJ1-3	CASSAHTGEGNTIYF
TRBV4-3	TRBJ1-1	CASSQVVAPGMGAFF
TRBV28	TRBJ2-7	CASSSQKTLLSEQYF
TRBV30	TRBJ1-4	CAWTGSANEKLFF
TRBV6-5	TRBJ2-7	CASKLAGWSEQYF
TRBV19	TRBJ2-3	CASSILATGASTDTQYF
TRBV6-5	TRBJ1-1	CASSSFQGDTEAFF
TRBV18	TRBJ1-2	CASSPSGGDGYTF
TRBV27	TRBJ2-3	CASGNGLAGVRF
TRBV7-9	TRBJ1-5	CASSAGQYSNQPQHF
TRBV5-1	TRBJ2-1	CASSSETGIYEQFF
TRBV27	TRBJ1-2	CASSLRGPRDSYIYGYTF
TRBV27	TRBJ1-2	CASFSPYRGFSYGYTF
TRBV29-1	TRBJ1-5	CSVGEGSQPQHF
TRBV9	TRBJ2-1	CASSVPLQGGSYNEQFF
TRBV7-9	TRBJ2-2	CASSVSTGELFF
TRBV5-1	TRBJ2-2	CASAFAGNTGELFF
TRBV11-2	TRBJ1-2	CASSLAGFGGYTF
TRBV9	TRBJ1-3	CASSVEPTGGNSGNTIYF
TRBV27	TRBJ1-5	CASSERTNRDFSNQPQHF
TRBV7-2	TRBJ1-5	CASSFGRDNQPQHF
TRBV25-1	TRBJ2-2	CASSDLVTGELFF
TRBV6-4	TRBJ2-3	CATSTGFTVTDTQYF
TRBV28	TRBJ2-7	CASSLGVTYEQYF
TRBV7-3	TRBJ1-1	CASSQQGPGMNTEAFF